The 7 T cell receptor beta chains in this list originate from one sample, sequenced in a study of spatial heterogeneity in lung cancer. TCRdb processed the 5' RACE reads anew with MiXCR; each CDR3 protein has one entry. Counted here are 70,000 to 90,000 distinct CDR3 sequences, 13% occurring once; the ten biggest clones make up over 5.5%. The time point: sample taken at primary tumor resection. The authors sequenced whole RNA from tumor, nontumor lung or frozen PBMC without sorting. Sequencing was performed on PBMCs, taken at surgery. The receptor set was obtained from a male donor with early-stage non-small cell lung cancer.

The CDR3, as DNA: TGTGCCAGCAGGCTAGCCTCGGGGAATGAGCAGTTCTTC. Translated: CASRLASGNEQFF. The chain is built from TRBV7-2 and TRBJ2-1, with a possible D match to TRBD2 (5 bases). CDR3 length: 13 amino acids. V was cut by 6 bases and J by 7 bases, with 13 bases left in between. In germline, CDR1 is SGHTA, CDR2 FQGNSA.

By share, this clonotype counts as medium-sized (0.01 to 0.1%). V gene TRBV4-2 combines with J gene TRBJ2-5; 8 bases are shared with TRBD1. V shed 1 base and J 2 bases; nucleotides not matched to a gene: 9. The germline CDR1 and CDR2 sequences are LGHNA and YNFKEQ. There are 17 residues in the CDR3. The CDR3 DNA follows: TGTGCCAGCAGCCAAGTATCAGGGGGCGCGGGGCAAGAGACCCAGTACTTC. It specifies CASSQVSGGAGQETQYF.

The chain has TRBV20-1 and TRBJ2-3; 8 nucleotides align to TRBD2. J lost 3 bases, V lost 0 bases, and 8 bases had no gene match. The CDR3 is made up of 16 amino acids. CDR1 is DFQATT, CDR2 SNEGSKA, per germline (reference sequence). CDR3 sequence: CSARDPAGGRTDTQYF. CDR3 nucleotide sequence: TGCAGTGCTAGAGATCCCGCGGGAGGAAGGACAGATACGCAGTATTTT.

This clonotype was counted between two and nine times. V usage is TRBV25-1 and J usage is TRBJ1-5; TRBD1 might be the D (5 bases). The CDR3 has 14 amino acids. CDR1 is MGHDK, CDR2 SYGVNS, per germline. V was clipped by 4 bases and J by 3 bases, with 10 bases between them. Here the CDR3 DNA reads TGTGCCAGCAGTGCCCCAGGGAACAATCAGCCCCAGCATTTT. It is translated as CASSAPGNNQPQHF.

The rearrangement uses TRBV6-4 and TRBJ2-1; possible D gene TRBD2, 6 bases. The V and J ends lost 0 bases and 6 bases respectively, with 9 bases between them. Germline CDR1 MRHNA, CDR2 SNTAGT. This CDR3 spans 14 amino acids. CDR3 sequence: CASSDSLGGNEQFF. The CDR3 region has the DNA TGTGCCAGCAGTGACTCGTTGGGGGGCAATGAGCAGTTCTTC.

This clonotype was seen only a few times. The gene calls are TRBV28 and TRBJ1-1, with 7 bases aligning to TRBD1. Losses at the gene ends were 6 bases for V and 4 bases for J; bases not matched to a gene: 11. From germline, CDR1 is MDHEN and CDR2 SYDVKM. This CDR3 is built from 15 residues. The CDR3 loop reads CASSEKTGRGTEAFF. The CDR3 nucleotides read TGTGCCAGCAGCGAAAAGACAGGGAGAGGCACTGAAGCTTTCTTT.

V gene TRBV6-1 combines with J gene TRBJ2-7; 10 bases match TRBD2. The CDR3 consists of 16 residues. The junction had 9 bases not matched to a gene; V was cut back by 2 bases and J by 5 bases. From germline, CDR1 is MNHNS and CDR2 SASEGT. The CDR3: CASSEYRGLAANEQYF. Written as DNA, the CDR3 is TGTGCCAGCAGTGAATATCGAGGACTAGCGGCAAACGAGCAGTACTTC.